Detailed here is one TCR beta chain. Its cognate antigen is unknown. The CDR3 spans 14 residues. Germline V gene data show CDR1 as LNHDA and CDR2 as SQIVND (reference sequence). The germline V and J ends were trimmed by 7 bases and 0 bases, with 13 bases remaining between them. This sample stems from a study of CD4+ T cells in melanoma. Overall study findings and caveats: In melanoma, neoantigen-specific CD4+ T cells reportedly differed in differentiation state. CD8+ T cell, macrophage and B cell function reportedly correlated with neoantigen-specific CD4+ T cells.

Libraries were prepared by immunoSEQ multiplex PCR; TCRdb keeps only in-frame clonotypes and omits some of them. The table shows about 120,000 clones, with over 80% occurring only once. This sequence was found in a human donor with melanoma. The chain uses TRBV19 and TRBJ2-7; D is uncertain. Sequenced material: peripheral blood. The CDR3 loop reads CASILEFSSYEQYF. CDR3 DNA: TGTGCCAGTATTCTTGAATTCAGCTCCTACGAGCAGTACTTC.